This TCR beta chain was observed in a study of graft-versus-host responses after intestinal transplantation (dated by TCRdb to about 2021). As for the study more broadly: Multivisceral, liver-intestinal, or isolated intestinal transplants were received by the recipients. Anti-thymocyte globulin induction was given to all recipients, followed by maintenance tacrolimus and steroids for roughly 3 years. After intestinal transplantation, graft-versus-host and host-versus-graft alloreactive T cell clones in the graft, circulation and bone marrow were tracked using bulk TCR-beta CDR3 sequencing. Alloreactive clones were identified by sequencing pre-transplant mixed lymphocyte reaction products and comparing these products with unstimulated pre-transplant donor and recipient T cells. The cohort enrolled 24 intestinal transplant recipients, one of whom was a retransplant, and a few patients without pretransplant specimens were excluded. A peak of at least 4% donor T cells among recipient peripheral blood mononuclear cells was the definition used for donor T cell macrochimerism. Samples from three later patients were sequenced in-house on an Illumina MiSeq with MiXCR processing rather than by the commercial service. Points the paper makes about the study in general: Conclusions were limited by the relatively low number and heterogeneity of intestinal transplant patients. Early after transplant, peak levels of circulating GvH clones were found to be associated with declines in HvG clones. GvH clones were detected in recipient bone marrow, and some appeared earlier in ileal mucosa or blood, consistent with an intestinal mucosal origin. Patients with donor T cell macrochimerism had high GvH to HvG T cell clonal ratios in their allografts.

To prepare the library, the immunoSEQ multiplex PCR assay was applied. In most patients, genomic DNA was isolated using the Qiagen DNeasy Blood and Tissue Kit and sent frozen to Adaptive Biotechnologies for TCR sequencing. Adaptive Biotechnologies carried out high-throughput TCR-beta CDR3 sequencing of genomic DNA for most patients. Per the source publication's procedure: TCR sequencing data for some 19 patients were retrieved from Adaptive's ImmunoSEQ software; three other patients were processed with MiXCR and VDJtools. To correct CD4 versus CD8 sorting errors, any sequence found in both subsets at a frequency ratio below 5:1 was removed. CDR3 nucleotide sequences shared between donor and recipient were removed because the origin of such sequences could not be assigned. To be classed as alloreactive, a clone needed at least 2-fold expansion over unstimulated cells and a minimum CFSE-low frequency of 0.002% (template counts) or 0.001% (read counts). A clone was considered mappable if detected in the sequenced pre-transplant spleen, lymph node, or MLR CFSE-low populations of the donor or recipient. The cumulative frequency of alloreactive clones was calculated as a percentage of all sequences, weighted by copy number. In its TCRdb copy, this immuneACCESS table keeps in-frame sequences only and misses some clones. Where compared with another copy, unresolved V genes explain less than half of these, and the others have no known cause. D and trimming were read from the DNA, whereas the V and J calls and clone size are those reported in that table. The sample yields just under 50,000 clones; around 85% were counted once. The ten largest account for 0.35% to 0.55% of the sample.

Taken from cysteine to phenylalanine, the CDR3 has 16 residues. This entry keeps only the CDR3 DNA: 48 bases, framed from base 1. V sheds 3 bases and J sheds 2 bases, leaving 12 bases between their ends. CDR1 and CDR2, looked up from the germline V gene, are SGHDT and YYEEEE. This sample's time point label indicates: cells obtained before transplantation from donor or recipient. CD3+CD4+ and CD3+CD8+ populations were FACS-sorted from unstimulated pre-transplant donor and recipient cells taken from spleen or lymph nodes. Turning to this clone: No antigen is known for it. No qualities accompany the bases; no much larger clone lies one base away.

Sequencing was performed on unstimulated CD4+ T cells sorted from spleen or lymph node cells, taken before transplant. The sequence is built from TRBV5-6 and TRBJ2-6; the D segment may tentatively be TRBD1 or TRBD2, each giving 5 matched bases. This TCR was recovered from a human donor who was the organ donor for an intestinal transplant. The CDR3 has the sequence CASSSGPRAGANVLTF. The nucleotides read TGTGCCAGCAGCTCGGGACCCAGAGCTGGGGCCAACGTCCTGACTTTC. The variable domain in full, with residues beyond the CDR3 obtained from the reference TRBV5-6 and TRBJ2-6 genes, is DAGVTQSPTHLIKTRGQQVTLRCSPKSGHDTVSWYQQALGQGPQFIFQYYEEEERQRGNFPDRFSGHQFPNYSSELNVNALLLGDSALYLCASSSGPRAGANVLTFGAGSRLTVL.